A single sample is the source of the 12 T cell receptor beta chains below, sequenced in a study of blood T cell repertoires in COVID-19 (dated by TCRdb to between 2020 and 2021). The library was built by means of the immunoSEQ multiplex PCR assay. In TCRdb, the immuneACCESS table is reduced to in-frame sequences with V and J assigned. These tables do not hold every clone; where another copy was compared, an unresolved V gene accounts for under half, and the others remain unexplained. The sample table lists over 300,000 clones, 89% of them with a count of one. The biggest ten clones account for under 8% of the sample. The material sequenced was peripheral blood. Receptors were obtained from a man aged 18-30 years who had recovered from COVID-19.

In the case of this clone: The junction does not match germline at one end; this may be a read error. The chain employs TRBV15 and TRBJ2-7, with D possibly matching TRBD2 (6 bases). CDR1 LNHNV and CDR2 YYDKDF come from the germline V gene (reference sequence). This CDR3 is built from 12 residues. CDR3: CATSRRGGEVLF. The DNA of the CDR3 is TGTGCCACCAGCCGGAGGGGCGGGGAGGTCCTCTTC.

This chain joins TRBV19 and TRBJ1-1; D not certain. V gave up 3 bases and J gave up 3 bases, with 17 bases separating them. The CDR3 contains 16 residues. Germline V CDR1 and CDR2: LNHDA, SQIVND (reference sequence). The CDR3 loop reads CASSISSGSRDTEAFF. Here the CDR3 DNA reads TGTGCCAGTAGTATCTCCTCTGGGTCCCGGGACACTGAAGCTTTCTTT. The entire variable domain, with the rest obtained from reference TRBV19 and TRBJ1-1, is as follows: DGGITQSPKYLFRKEGQNVTLSCEQNLNHDAMYWYRQDPGQGLRLIYYSQIVNDFQKGDIAEGYSVSREKKESFPLTVTSAQKNPTAFYLCASSISSGSRDTEAFFGQGTRLTVV.

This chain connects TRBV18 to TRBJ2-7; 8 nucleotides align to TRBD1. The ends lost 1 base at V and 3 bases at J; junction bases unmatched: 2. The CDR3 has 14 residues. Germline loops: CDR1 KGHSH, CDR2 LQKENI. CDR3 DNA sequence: TGTGCCAGCTCACCACAGGGACAGGACTACGAGCAGTACTTC. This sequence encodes CASSPQGQDYEQYF. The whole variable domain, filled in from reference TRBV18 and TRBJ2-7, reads NAGVMQNPRHLVRRRGQEARLRCSPMKGHSHVYWYRQLPEEGLKFMVYLQKENIIDESGMPKERFSAEFPKEGPSILRIQQVVRGDSAAYFCASSPQGQDYEQYFGPGTRLTVT.

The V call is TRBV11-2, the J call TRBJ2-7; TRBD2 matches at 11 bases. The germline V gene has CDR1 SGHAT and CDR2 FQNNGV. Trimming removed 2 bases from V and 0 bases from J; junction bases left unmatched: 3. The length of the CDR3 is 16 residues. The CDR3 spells CASSLQGLAASYEQYF. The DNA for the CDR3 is TGTGCCAGCAGCTTACAGGGACTAGCGGCCTCCTACGAGCAGTACTTC.

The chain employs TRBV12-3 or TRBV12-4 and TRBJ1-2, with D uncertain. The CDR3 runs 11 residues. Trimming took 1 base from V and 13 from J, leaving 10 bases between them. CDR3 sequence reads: CASSLGAVSTF. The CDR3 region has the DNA TGTGCCAGCAGTTTAGGGGCAGTATCCACCTTC.

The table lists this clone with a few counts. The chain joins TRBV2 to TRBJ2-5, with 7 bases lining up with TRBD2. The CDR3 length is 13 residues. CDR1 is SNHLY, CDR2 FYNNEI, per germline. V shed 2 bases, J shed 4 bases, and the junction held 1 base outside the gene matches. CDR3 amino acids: CASSESGGETQYF. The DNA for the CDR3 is TGTGCCAGCAGTGAATCGGGAGGAGAGACCCAGTACTTC.

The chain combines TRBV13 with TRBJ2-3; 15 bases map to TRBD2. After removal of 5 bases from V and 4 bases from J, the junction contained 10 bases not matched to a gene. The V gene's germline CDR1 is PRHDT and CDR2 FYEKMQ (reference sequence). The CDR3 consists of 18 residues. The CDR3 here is CASSTRTSGRAAADTQYF. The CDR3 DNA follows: TGTGCCAGCAGCACCCGGACTAGCGGGAGGGCAGCGGCAGATACGCAGTATTTT.

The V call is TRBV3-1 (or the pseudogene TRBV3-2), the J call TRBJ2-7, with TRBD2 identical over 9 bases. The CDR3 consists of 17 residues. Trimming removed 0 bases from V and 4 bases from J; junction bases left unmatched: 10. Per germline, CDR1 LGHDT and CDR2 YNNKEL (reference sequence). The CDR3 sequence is CASSQDLVSGRKYEQYF. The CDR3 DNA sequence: TGTGCCAGCAGCCAAGATCTCGTTAGCGGGAGAAAATACGAGCAGTACTTC.

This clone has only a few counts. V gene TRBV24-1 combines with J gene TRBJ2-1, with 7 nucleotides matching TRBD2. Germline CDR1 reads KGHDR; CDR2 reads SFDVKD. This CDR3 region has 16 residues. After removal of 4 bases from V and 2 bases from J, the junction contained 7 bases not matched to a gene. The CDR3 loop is CATSEGGEGPYNEQFF. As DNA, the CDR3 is TGTGCCACCAGTGAGGGCGGGGAGGGACCCTACAATGAGCAGTTCTTC.

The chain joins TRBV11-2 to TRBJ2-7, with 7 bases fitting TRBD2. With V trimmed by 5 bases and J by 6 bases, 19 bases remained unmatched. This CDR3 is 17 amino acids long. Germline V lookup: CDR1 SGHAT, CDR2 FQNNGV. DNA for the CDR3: TGTGCCAGCAGCGGAGAGTATGGGGCGTCGGGAGGAGGCGAGCAGTACTTC. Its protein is CASSGEYGASGGGEQYF. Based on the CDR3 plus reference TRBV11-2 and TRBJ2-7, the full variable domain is EAGVAQSPRYKIIEKRQSVAFWCNPISGHATLYWYQQILGQGPKLLIQFQNNGVVDDSQLPKDRFSAERLKGVDSTLKIQPAKLEDSAVYLCASSGEYGASGGGEQYFGPGTRLTVT.

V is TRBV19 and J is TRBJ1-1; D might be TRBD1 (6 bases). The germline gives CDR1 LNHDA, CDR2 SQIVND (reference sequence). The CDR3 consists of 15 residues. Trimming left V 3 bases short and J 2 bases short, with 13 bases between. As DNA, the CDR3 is TGTGCCAGTAGTATCCATATACAGGGAAACACTGAAGCTTTCTTT. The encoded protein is CASSIHIQGNTEAFF.

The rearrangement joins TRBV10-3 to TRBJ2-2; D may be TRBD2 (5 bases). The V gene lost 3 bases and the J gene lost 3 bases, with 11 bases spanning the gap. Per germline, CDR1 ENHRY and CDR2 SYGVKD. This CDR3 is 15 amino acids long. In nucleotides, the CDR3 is TGTGCCATCAGTGACCACACTAGGTACACCGGGGAGCTGTTTTTT. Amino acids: CAISDHTRYTGELFF.